This TCR beta chain was recovered during a study of blood T cell repertoires in COVID-19. Participants were placed into cohorts based on the clinical history they reported. Assay: immunoSEQ multiplex PCR; the TCRdb copy retains only in-frame clones and omits some. The sample holds around 250,000 clones; about nine tenths are singletons and the top ten take 15%. V trimming: 5 bases; J trimming: 0 bases; junction bases outside the gene matches: 3. The CDR3 contains 15 residues. CDR1 SEHNR and CDR2 FQNEAQ come from the germline V gene (reference sequence). This rearrangement joins TRBV7-9 to TRBJ2-1; TRBD2 matches at 8 bases. Material for sequencing was PBMCs or T cells enriched from blood (not recorded which). This receptor was obtained from a man younger than 35 who had recovered from COVID-19. The CDR3 protein is CASSPSGSSYNEQFF. CDR3 in DNA: TGTGCCAGCAGCCCCAGCGGGAGCTCCTACAATGAGCAGTTCTTC. The variable domain in full, completed from reference TRBV7-9 and TRBJ2-1, reads DTGVSQNPRHKITKRGQNVTFRCDPISEHNRLYWYRQTLGQGPEFLTYFQNEAQLEKSRLLSDRFSAERPKGSFSTLEIQRTEQGDSAMYLCASSPSGSSYNEQFFGPGTRLTVL.